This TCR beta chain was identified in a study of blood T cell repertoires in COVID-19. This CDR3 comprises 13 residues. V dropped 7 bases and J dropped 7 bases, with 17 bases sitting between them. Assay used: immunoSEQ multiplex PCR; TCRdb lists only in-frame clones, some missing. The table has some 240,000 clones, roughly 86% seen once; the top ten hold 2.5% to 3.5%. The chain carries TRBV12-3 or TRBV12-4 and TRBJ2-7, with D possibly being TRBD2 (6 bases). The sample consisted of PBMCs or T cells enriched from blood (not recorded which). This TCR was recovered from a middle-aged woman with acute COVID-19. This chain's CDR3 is CASTQLPGVEQYF. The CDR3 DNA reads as TGTGCCAGCACTCAATTGCCGGGGGTTGAGCAGTACTTC.